These 13 T cell receptor beta chains originate from one sample sequenced in a study of Ad26.COV2.S vaccination and SARS-CoV-2 variants. Treatment described: roughly 18 received Ad26.COV2.S at low or high dose, single or two shots; several received placebo; per-sample allocation not given. Repertoires come from day 63 after the first vaccine or placebo injection. Assay: immunoSEQ multiplex PCR; the TCRdb copy retains only in-frame clones and omits some. The table includes roughly 400,000 clones, roughly 90% detected once. The material was peripheral blood, obtained in a trial of Ad26.COV2.S vaccine versus placebo. These receptors originate from a person between 18 and 60 years old who received the Ad26.COV2.S COVID-19 vaccine or a placebo.

V is TRBV4-1 and J is TRBJ1-4; the D gene is possibly TRBD1 (6 bases). The ends were cut back, 0 bases at V and 7 bases at J, with 9 bases in the middle. The CDR3 spans 14 residues. Germline-derived CDR1 and CDR2 are MGHRA and YSYEKL. CDR3 loop: CASSQDTGFEKLFF. Here the CDR3 DNA reads TGCGCCAGCAGCCAAGATACAGGGTTTGAAAAACTGTTTTTT.

CDR3 nucleotides: TGTGCCAGCAGTAGACTAGCGGGGGGAATCGGGGAGCTGTTTTTT. Its translation: CASSRLAGGIGELFF. The rearrangement links TRBV6-5 to TRBJ2-2; 13 bases fit TRBD2. V lost 5 bases, J lost 7 bases, and 4 bases stayed unmatched. Germline loops: CDR1 MNHEY, CDR2 SVGAGI. The CDR3 runs to 15 residues.

The V call is TRBV3-1 (or the pseudogene TRBV3-2), the J call TRBJ1-2; 7 bases match TRBD1. V trimming: 1 base; J trimming: 6 bases; junction bases outside the gene matches: 5. Germline assignment: CDR1 LGHDT and CDR2 YNNKEL (reference sequence). This CDR3 region has 14 residues. The CDR3 DNA is TGTGCCAGCAGCCAAGGACGACAGGGCGATGGCTACACCTTC. Its protein is CASSQGRQGDGYTF.

V is TRBV6-2 or TRBV6-3 and J is TRBJ2-1; 10 bases are a match to TRBD2. V shed 5 bases, J shed 9 bases, and the junction held 4 bases outside the gene matches. This CDR3 contains 13 residues. The germline CDR1 and CDR2 sequences are MNHEY and SVGEGT. CDR3 protein: CASSLSGGPEQFF. The CDR3 DNA reads TGTGCCAGCAGTCTTAGCGGGGGGCCTGAGCAGTTCTTC.

The chain recombines TRBV7-8 with TRBJ2-3; D is unclear. V lost 1 base, J lost 2 bases, and 7 bases lay in between. Germline V gives CDR1 SGHVS, CDR2 FQNEAQ. The CDR3 has 14 residues. The CDR3 DNA is TGTGCCAGCAGCTTAGGACCTCTCACAGATACGCAGTATTTT. Its translation: CASSLGPLTDTQYF.

The V call is TRBV12-5, the J call TRBJ1-1; D perhaps matches TRBD1 (6 bases). CDR1 and CDR2 (germline): LGHNT, FRNRAP. The V and J ends lost 0 bases and 1 base respectively, with 18 bases between them. The CDR3 contains 18 residues. In DNA, the CDR3 is TGTGCTAGTGGTTTGGTATTCACAGGGATATTTGAGAACACTGAAGCTTTCTTT. It translates to CASGLVFTGIFENTEAFF.

The V gene is TRBV10-1, the J gene TRBJ2-2; D call uncertain. In germline, CDR1 is WNHNN, CDR2 SYGVQD (reference sequence). Trimming took off 3 bases at V and 2 bases at J, with 7 bases between the two ends. The CDR3 extends over 14 amino acids. CDR3 coding DNA: TGCGCCAGCAGTGACTCTGGTAACACCGGGGAGCTGTTTTTT. Its protein product is CASSDSGNTGELFF.

The chain employs TRBV6-5 and TRBJ1-3; 7 nucleotides align to TRBD1. The V segment lost 5 bases and the J segment 2 bases; nucleotides outside the gene matches: 6. The CDR3 runs 15 residues. The germline V gene encodes CDR1 MNHEY and CDR2 SVGAGI. The CDR3 nucleotides read TGTGCCAGCAGTAGAGACAGGGCGCCTGGAAACACCATATATTTT. Translation gives CASSRDRAPGNTIYF.

This clone was picked up one time. The chain is built from TRBV29-1 and TRBJ2-2; 10 bases are a match to TRBD1. The germline CDR1 and CDR2 sequences are SQVTM and ANQGSEA. J was trimmed by 4 bases and V by 4 bases; bases with no gene match: 3. The CDR3 runs to 14 residues. The CDR3 region is CSVGGQGSTGELFF. The DNA of the CDR3 is TGCAGCGTTGGGGGACAGGGGAGCACCGGGGAGCTGTTTTTT.

The chain has TRBV13 and TRBJ2-7; tentatively, D is TRBD1 or TRBD2 (5 bases each). Trimming took 5 bases from V and 4 from J, leaving 12 bases between them. This CDR3 has 13 amino acids. CDR1 and CDR2 from the germline V gene are PRHDT and FYEKMQ (reference sequence). The CDR3 DNA reads as TGTGCCAGCAGCCTGGGACCGCAATACGAGCAGTACTTC. Its protein is CASSLGPQYEQYF.

The CDR3 spells CASGGVPRETQYF. DNA of the CDR3: TGTGCCAGCGGGGGGGTCCCAAGAGAGACCCAGTACTTC. This sequence joins TRBV6-5 and TRBJ2-5, with 7 bases lining up with TRBD2. J lost 4 bases, V lost 8 bases, and 7 bases had no gene match. Germline CDR1 MNHEY, CDR2 SVGAGI. The CDR3 length is 13 residues.

This chain links TRBV12-5 with TRBJ1-1; D uncertain. V gave up 1 base and J gave up 7 bases, with 7 bases separating them. Looked up from germline, CDR1 is LGHNT and CDR2 is FRNRAP. This CDR3 contains 12 residues. The CDR3 bases are TGTGCTAGTGGTTTGGGGGGAATTGAAGCTTTCTTT. Its translation: CASGLGGIEAFF. The full variable domain, rest sourced from reference TRBV12-5 and TRBJ1-1, is DARVTQTPRHKVTEMGQEVTMRCQPILGHNTVFWYRQTMMQGLELLAYFRNRAPLDDSGMPKDRFSAEMPDATLATLKIQPSEPRDSAVYFCASGLGGIEAFFGQGTRLTVV.

The chain recombines TRBV10-3 with TRBJ1-5; possibly TRBD1 for D (5 bases). Trimming shortened V by 3 bases and J by 2 bases, and 11 bases separated the two germline ends. CDR3 size: 15 residues. CDR1 and CDR2 (germline): ENHRY, SYGVKD. The CDR3 region is CAISDRGTGNQPQHF. CDR3 nucleotides: TGTGCCATCAGTGATAGAGGGACTGGCAATCAGCCCCAGCATTTT.